The clone carrying this T cell receptor (beta chain) was counted a few times. Its antigen is unidentified. Germline V gene lookup returns CDR1 LGHNT and CDR2 FRNRAP. The germline V and J ends were trimmed by 7 bases and 5 bases, with 15 bases remaining between them. This CDR3 has 14 residues. The sample originates from a study of identical twins. Study-wide results and caveats: Models underpredicted monozygotic twin sharing of out-of-frame TCR alpha.

TCRdb redid the calling of the 5' RACE reads with MiXCR, one entry per CDR3 protein. This sample carries more than 1.5 million distinct CDR3 sequences, about 31% of them seen once, and the ten largest clones take 0.25% to 0.3%. J is TRBJ2-1 and V is TRBV12-5; TRBD2 is a possible D gene (5 bases). Sequenced material: cord blood. This sequence originates from a newborn girl in good health. CDR3 residues: CASALNGINNEQFF. CDR3 sequence (DNA): TGTGCTAGTGCCCTGAACGGGATTAACAATGAGCAGTTCTTC.